The rows below give T cell receptor beta chains drawn from one sample of a study of blood T cells in healthy people across ages. TCRdb re-called the 5' RACE reads with MiXCR, one entry per CDR3 protein. Counted here are 1,100,000 or so distinct CDR3 sequences, 45% occurring once; the ten biggest clones make up 15% to 20%. Source material: blood. The receptors shown here come from a woman aged 55-75 years in good health. CDR3s include the opening cysteine and the closing phenylalanine or tryptophan. D genes are given only for firm matches. Clone size is given for some rows only: seen once, a few or many times, or a class if the clone is expanded.

16	TRBD2	few	TRBV28	TRBJ2-7	TGTGCCAGTGATGGCAGGGCGGGAGAAACGTCCTACGAGCAGTACTTC	CASDGRAGETSYEQYF
12	NA	NA	TRBV21-1	TRBJ2-1	TGTGCCACCAGCCGCGGAGACAATGAGCAGTTCTTC	CATSRGDNEQFF
14	NA	few	TRBV27	TRBJ2-5	TGTGCCAGCAGTGTACTGGGAGTGAAAGAGACCCAGTACTTC	CASSVLGVKETQYF
15	TRBD2	few	TRBV14	TRBJ2-1	TGTGCCAGCAGACCCGCGGGGGGGTTAAACGGTGAGCAGTTCTTC	CASRPAGGLNGEQFF
15	TRBD2	few	TRBV2	TRBJ2-3	TGTGCCAGCAGTGATGTAGCGGGAGGGAAAGATACGCAGTATTTT	CASSDVAGGKDTQYF
13	NA	NA	TRBV20-1	TRBJ2-7	TGCAGTACCCGAGGGAGGGGGACCTACGAGCAGTACTTC	CSTRGRGTYEQYF
16	NA	NA	TRBV13	TRBJ2-1	TGTGCCAGCAGCTCCCCTAGTCGGAGCTCCTACAATGAGCAGTTCTTC	CASSSPSRSSYNEQFF
16	NA	NA	TRBV29-1	TRBJ2-1	TGCAGCGCCCTGCGGACCCAACTCCCAACGTACAATGAGCAGTTCTTC	CSALRTQLPTYNEQFF
14	TRBD2	NA	TRBV15	TRBJ2-1	TGTGCCACCAGCAGAGAGGCTAGCGGGAGCGAGAAGTTCTTC	CATSREASGSEKFF
15	TRBD1	few	TRBV30	TRBJ1-2	TGTGCCTGGAGTGTTCTCCCGACAGGGAACTATGGCTACACCTTC	CAWSVLPTGNYGYTF
15	TRBD2	NA	TRBV28	TRBJ2-1	TGTGCCAGCAGACGCAAACTAGCGGGAGTCAATGAGCAGTTCTTC	CASRRKLAGVNEQFF
13	TRBD2	NA	TRBV7-9	TRBJ2-2	TGTGCCAGCAGCTCGGGACTAGGCGGGGAGCTGTTTTTT	CASSSGLGGELFF
14	NA	NA	TRBV7-9	TRBJ1-3	TGTGCCAGCAGAACTGCAGGGCTCGGAAACACCATATATTTT	CASRTAGLGNTIYF
11	NA	NA	TRBV29-1	TRBJ2-3	TGCAGGCGACCTGGAACAGATACGCAGTATTTT	CRRPGTDTQYF
15	NA	NA	TRBV6-2/TRBV6-3	TRBJ2-7	TGTGCCAGCAGTGATCGAGTAGCGGCGTTCTACGAGCAGTACTTC	CASSDRVAAFYEQYF
13	NA	NA	TRBV18	TRBJ2-3	TGTGCCAGCTCAGTGGGGCAGGCAGATACGCAGTATTTT	CASSVGQADTQYF
14	NA	NA	TRBV9	TRBJ1-2	TGTGCCAGCAGCGTAGGGAGGGGACTTTATGGCTACACCTTC	CASSVGRGLYGYTF
12	NA	NA	TRBV19	TRBJ2-1	TGTGCCAGTAGTATTCCGGACAATGAGCAGTTCTTC	CASSIPDNEQFF
15	NA	NA	TRBV20-1	TRBJ2-3	TGCAGTGCTAGCCGAGCGGGCCCTAGCACAGATACGCAGTATTTT	CSASRAGPSTDTQYF
13	TRBD1	NA	TRBV29-1	TRBJ1-4	TGCAGCGTTGCGGGACAGTCGAATGAAAAACTGTTTTTT	CSVAGQSNEKLFF
16	TRBD1	NA	TRBV24-1	TRBJ2-7	TGTGCCACCAGTGATGACCGGGACAGGGGCTACAATGAGCAGTACTTC	CATSDDRDRGYNEQYF
13	NA	NA	TRBV24-1	TRBJ2-1	TGTGCCACCAGTGATCCGGGGGAGCTTGAGCAGTTCTTC	CATSDPGELEQFF
18	NA	few	TRBV7-9	TRBJ2-1	TGTGCCAGCAGCTTAGAAGTGCGACAGGCCAGCTCCTACAATGAGCAGTTCTTC	CASSLEVRQASSYNEQFF
15	NA	few	TRBV7-9	TRBJ2-1	TGTGCCAGCAGCCCAGACCGGGCTCGCTACAATGAGCAGTTCTTC	CASSPDRARYNEQFF
16	NA	few	TRBV12-3/TRBV12-4	TRBJ2-7	TGTGCCAGCAACTTAAGCCGGGACCGCCGGAGATCCGAGCAGTACTTC	CASNLSRDRRRSEQYF
16	TRBD1	NA	TRBV9	TRBJ2-3	TGTGCCAGCAGCTTAACCGGGACAGGCGCCACAGATACGCAGTATTTT	CASSLTGTGATDTQYF
15	TRBD2	few	TRBV12-3/TRBV12-4	TRBJ2-7	TGTGCCAGCAGTCGGACTAGCGGGTATATAAATGAGCAGTACTTC	CASSRTSGYINEQYF
18	TRBD2	NA	TRBV9	TRBJ2-3	TGTGCCAGCAGCGTAGTATCTAGCGGGAGTTGTGGCACAGATACGCAGTATTTT	CASSVVSSGSCGTDTQYF